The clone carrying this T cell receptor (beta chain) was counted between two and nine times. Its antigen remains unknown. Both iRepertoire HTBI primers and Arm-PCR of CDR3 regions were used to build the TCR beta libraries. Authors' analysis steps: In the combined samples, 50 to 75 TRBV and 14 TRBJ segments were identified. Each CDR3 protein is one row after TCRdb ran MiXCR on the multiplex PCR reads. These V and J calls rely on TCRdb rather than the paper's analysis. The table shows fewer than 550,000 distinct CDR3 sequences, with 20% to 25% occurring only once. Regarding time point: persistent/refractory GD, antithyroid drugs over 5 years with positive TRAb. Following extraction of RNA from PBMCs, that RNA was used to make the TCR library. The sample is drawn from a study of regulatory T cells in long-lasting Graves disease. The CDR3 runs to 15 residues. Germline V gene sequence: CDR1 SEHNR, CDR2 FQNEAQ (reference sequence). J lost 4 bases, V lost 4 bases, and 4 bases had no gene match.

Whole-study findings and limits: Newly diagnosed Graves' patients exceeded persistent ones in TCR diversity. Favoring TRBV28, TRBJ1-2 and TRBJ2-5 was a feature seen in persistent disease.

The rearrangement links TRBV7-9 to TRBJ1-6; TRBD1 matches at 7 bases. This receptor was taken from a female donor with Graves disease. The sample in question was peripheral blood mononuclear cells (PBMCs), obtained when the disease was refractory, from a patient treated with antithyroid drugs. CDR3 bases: TGTGCCAGCAGCTCGACAGGGTATTATAATTCACCCCTCCACTTT. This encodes CASSSTGYYNSPLHF. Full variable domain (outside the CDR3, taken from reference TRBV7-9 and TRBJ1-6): DTGVSQNPRHKITKRGQNVTFRCDPISEHNRLYWYRQTLGQGPEFLTYFQNEAQLEKSRLLSDRFSAERPKGSFSTLEIQRTEQGDSAMYLCASSSTGYYNSPLHFGNGTRLTVT.